This T cell receptor beta chain is drawn from a study of OX40 agonist ivuxolimab in advanced cancers. Study at large: Ivuxolimab, an antibody that agonizes OX40 (CD134), was administered to the patients.

The CDR3 length is 16 residues. Trimming removed 2 bases at V and 1 base at J, with 14 bases between. CDR1 and CDR2 (germline): SGHTA, FQGNSA. TCRdb keeps only in-frame clones here, not all; method: immunoSEQ multiplex PCR. The sample has 53,000 or so clones, roughly 84% seen once. Sequencing used CD4+ or CD8+ T cells sorted from blood, obtained in a trial of the OX40 agonist ivuxolimab. This sequence joins TRBV7-2 and TRBJ1-1, with D uncertain. This sequence originates from an adult with an advanced solid tumor such as melanoma, head and neck, liver or kidney cancer. DNA for the CDR3: TGTGCCAGCAGCTTACCCCCAGGTGAAGGGAACACTGAAGCTTTCTTT. Translation: CASSLPPGEGNTEAFF.